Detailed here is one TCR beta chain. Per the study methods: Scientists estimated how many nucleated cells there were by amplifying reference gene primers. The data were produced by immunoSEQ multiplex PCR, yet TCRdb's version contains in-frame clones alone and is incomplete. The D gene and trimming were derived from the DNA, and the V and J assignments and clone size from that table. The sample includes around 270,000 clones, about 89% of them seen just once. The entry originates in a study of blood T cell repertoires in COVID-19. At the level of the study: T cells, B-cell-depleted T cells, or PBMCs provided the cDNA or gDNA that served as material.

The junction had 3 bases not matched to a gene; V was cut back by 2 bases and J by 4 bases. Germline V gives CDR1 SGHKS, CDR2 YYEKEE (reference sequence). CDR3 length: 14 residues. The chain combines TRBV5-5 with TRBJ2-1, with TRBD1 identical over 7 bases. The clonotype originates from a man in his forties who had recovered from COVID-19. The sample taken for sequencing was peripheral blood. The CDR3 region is CASSLGGGYNEQFF. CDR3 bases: TGTGCCAGCAGCTTAGGGGGCGGGTACAATGAGCAGTTCTTC.